The text below deals with one T cell receptor (beta chain). CDR3 length: 14 amino acids. V shed 5 bases and J 9 bases; nucleotides not matched to a gene: 7. The V gene's germline CDR1 is SGHTA and CDR2 FQGNSA. This specimen comes from a study of blood T cell repertoires in COVID-19. Overall study context: Samples taken during acute and convalescent COVID-19 were collected in the United States, Italy and Spain.

Some clones are missing from TCRdb's copy, which holds only in-frame ones; the method was immunoSEQ multiplex PCR. The data show 200,000 or so clones, around 89% seen once. This sequence originates from a woman in her twenties or thirties who had recovered from COVID-19. Sequenced: PBMCs or T cells enriched from blood (not recorded which). V and J are TRBV7-2 and TRBJ1-3; 10 bases fit TRBD1. The CDR3 loop reads CASSPAGQGTTIYF. CDR3 nucleotides: TGTGCCAGCAGCCCAGCGGGACAGGGGACCACCATATATTTT.